The T cell receptor (beta chain) described here comes from a study of OX40 agonist ivuxolimab in advanced cancers. On the study more broadly: The study treated patients with ivuxolimab, an agonistic anti-OX40 (CD134) antibody. Hepatocellular carcinoma, melanoma, renal cell or head and neck cancer was diagnosed in the dose-escalation patients. Findings and caveats of the study: Patients with a partial response at 0.1-3.0 mg/kg had among the lowest clonal expansion. There was clonal expansion of CD4+ and CD8+ blood T cells by week 6 at 0.1 to 3.0 mg/kg.

The CDR3 totals 18 residues. Using immunoSEQ multiplex PCR, the repertoire was profiled, and TCRdb retains in-frame clones only, with some absent. In the table there are 60,000 to 65,000 clones, 91% of which are singletons. For this clone: Its antigen is currently unknown.

The sequence was collected from an adult with an advanced solid tumor such as melanoma, head and neck, liver or kidney cancer. The chain links TRBV21-1 to TRBJ2-7; TRBD2, the table's D call, lacks a check against the DNA. TRBV21-1 is a pseudogene locus. Material: CD4+ or CD8+ T cells sorted from blood, obtained in a trial of the OX40 agonist ivuxolimab. The CDR3 DNA reads as TGTGCCAGCAGCAAAGAACTAGCGGGATTCAGGAGCTCCTACGAGCAGTACTTC. It is translated as CASSKELAGFRSSYEQYF.